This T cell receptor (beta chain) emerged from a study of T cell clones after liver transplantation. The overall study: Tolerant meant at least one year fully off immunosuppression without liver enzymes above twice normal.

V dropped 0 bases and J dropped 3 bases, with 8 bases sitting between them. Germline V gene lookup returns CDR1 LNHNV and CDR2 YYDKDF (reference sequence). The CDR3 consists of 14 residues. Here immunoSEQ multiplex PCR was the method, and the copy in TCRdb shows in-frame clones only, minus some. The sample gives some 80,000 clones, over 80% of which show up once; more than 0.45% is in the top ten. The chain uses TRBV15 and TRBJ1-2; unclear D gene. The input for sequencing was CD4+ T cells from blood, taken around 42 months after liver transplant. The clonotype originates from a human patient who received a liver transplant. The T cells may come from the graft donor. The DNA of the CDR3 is TGTGCCACCAGCAGAGATAAGGGAGACTATGGCTACACCTTC. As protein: CATSRDKGDYGYTF.